The 20 T cell receptor beta chains presented below share a single source sample, sequenced in a study of CD8 T cells in Susac syndrome. An input of about 0.5 to 1 ug of RNA was subjected to reverse transcription using random hexamers. From the immunoSEQ multiplex PCR reads, TCRdb called clonotypes with MiXCR, one entry per CDR3 protein. There are approximately 120,000 distinct CDR3 sequences in the sample; 93% occur only once, and approximately 0.3% lies in the top ten. The sequenced sample consisted of CD8+ T cells from PBMCs. These TCRs come from a human donor with multiple sclerosis.

Written as DNA, the CDR3 is TGTGCCAGCAGCATACAGGGGGCTCACGGCGAGCAGTACGTC. Its protein product is CASSIQGAHGEQYV. This sequence joins TRBV5-6 and TRBJ2-7, with 9 positions matching TRBD1. CDR1 SGHDT and CDR2 YYEEEE come from the germline V gene. This CDR3 region has 14 residues. The V segment lost 4 bases and the J segment 6 bases; nucleotides outside the gene matches: 8.

The chain employs TRBV4-1 and TRBJ2-3, with D hard to call. V was shortened by 3 bases and J by 7 bases, with 11 bases between the two germline ends. Germline V gives CDR1 MGHRA, CDR2 YSYEKL. This CDR3 comprises 13 residues. CDR3 in DNA: TGCGCCAGCAGCCAGGGTGAGGCTTATACGCAGTATTTT. Translation: CASSQGEAYTQYF.

V and J are TRBV24-1 and TRBJ1-3; D unclear. This CDR3 has 19 amino acids. Trimming stripped 1 base from V and 0 bases from J, with 18 bases between. Germline V lookup: CDR1 KGHDR, CDR2 SFDVKD. Written as DNA, the CDR3 is TGTGCCACCAGTGATTTACCTACTCTTGGACTTAGCTCTGGAAACACCATATATTTT. It specifies CATSDLPTLGLSSGNTIYF.

The rearrangement links TRBV15 to TRBJ2-7; D is undetermined. The CDR3 consists of 13 residues. Trimming removed 3 bases at V and 3 bases at J, with 9 bases between. From germline, CDR1 is LNHNV and CDR2 YYDKDF (reference sequence). CDR3 DNA sequence: TGTGCCACCAGCAGTGACGGTGACTACGAGCAGTACGTC. Translated: CATSSDGDYEQYV.

The rearrangement links TRBV25-1 to TRBJ1-5; a weak D match, TRBD1 (5 bases). Trimming took off 8 bases at V and 2 bases at J, with 13 bases between the two ends. This CDR3 contains 14 residues. Germline V gene data show CDR1 as MGHDK and CDR2 as SYGVNS. CDR3 sequence (DNA): TGTGCCAGCGCCCCGGGGGGTGGCAATCAGCCCCAGCATTTT. It translates to CASAPGGGNQPQHF.

This clonotype was observed once. V gene TRBV7-9 combines with J gene TRBJ2-1; no definite D call. The V and J ends lost 1 base and 9 bases respectively, with 10 bases between them. This CDR3 spans 13 amino acids. The germline CDR1 and CDR2 sequences are SEHNR and FQNEAQ (reference sequence). The CDR3 sequence: CASSLGGSREQFF. CDR3 bases: TGTGCCAGCAGCTTAGGGGGTTCGCGTGAGCAGTTCTTC.

The rearrangement joins TRBV20-1 to TRBJ1-1; D is ambiguous. The V gene's germline CDR1 is DFQATT and CDR2 SNEGSKA (reference sequence). The CDR3 spans 10 residues. Trimming shortened V by 5 bases and J by 10 bases, and 11 bases separated the two germline ends. CDR3 nucleotides: TGCAGTGCTGGCCCCCTAGGAGCTTTCTTT. Amino acid sequence: CSAGPLGAFF.

The J gene is TRBJ1-1, the V gene TRBV19; no firm D call. The CDR3 is 12 amino acids. Germline values: CDR1 LNHDA, CDR2 SQIVND (reference sequence). V was trimmed by 3 bases and J by 10 bases, leaving 12 bases between them. The DNA of the CDR3 is TGTGCCAGTAGTATCGGGAAGGTTGCAGCTTTCTTT. As protein: CASSIGKVAAFF.

The J gene is TRBJ2-2, the V gene TRBV4-1; 7 bases are a match to TRBD2. V gave up 4 bases and J gave up 2 bases; unmatched junction bases: 4. This CDR3 comprises 15 residues. CDR1 is MGHRA, CDR2 YSYEKL, per germline. Here the CDR3 DNA reads TGCGCCAGCAGCCTCCGACTAGCCAACACCGGGGAGCTGTTTTTT. This sequence encodes CASSLRLANTGELFF.

This chain connects TRBV9 to TRBJ2-5; 13 nucleotides line up with TRBD2. The CDR3 consists of 16 residues. V dropped 0 bases and J dropped 5; count of bases not matched to a gene: 4. CDR1 is SGDLS, CDR2 YYNGEE, per germline. The CDR3 spells CASSVGTSGRSETQYF. The CDR3 DNA reads as TGTGCCAGCAGCGTAGGGACTAGCGGGAGATCTGAGACCCAGTACTTC.

This clonotype was counted a few times. The V call is TRBV28, the J call TRBJ1-4, with a possible D match to TRBD1 (6 bases). V was cut by 8 bases and J by 5 bases, with 9 bases left in between. The CDR3 has 12 residues. Germline CDR1 reads MDHEN; CDR2 reads SYDVKM. CDR3 coding DNA: TGTGCCAGCCGAGGGGGGAATGAAAAACTGTTTTTT. This gives the protein CASRGGNEKLFF.

This chain links TRBV27 with TRBJ2-4; weak D call: TRBD2 (5 bases). Per germline, CDR1 MNHEY and CDR2 SMNVEV (reference sequence). The CDR3 consists of 14 residues. The ends were cut back, 3 bases at V and 1 base at J, with 7 bases in the middle. CDR3 in DNA: TGTGCCAGCAGTTTTGGCGGGGCCAAAAACATTCAGTACTTC. It is translated as CASSFGGAKNIQYF.

V usage is TRBV27 and J usage is TRBJ1-5, with TRBD1 as a possible D gene (6 bases). Trimming shortened V by 8 bases and J by 0 bases, and 14 bases separated the two germline ends. Per the germline V gene, CDR1 is MNHEY and CDR2 is SMNVEV (reference sequence). The CDR3 consists of 15 residues. CDR3 loop: CASRRGGNSNQPQHF. For the CDR3, the DNA is TGTGCCAGCCGAAGGGGGGGGAATAGCAATCAGCCCCAGCATTTT.

The genes are TRBV19 and TRBJ2-6; D is perhaps TRBD1 (7 bases). Germline V gene data show CDR1 as LNHDA and CDR2 as SQIVND (reference sequence). The CDR3 is made up of 15 amino acids. Trimming removed 4 bases from V and 7 bases from J, with 14 bases in between. The chain's CDR3 is CASSTDREVANVLTF. CDR3 coding DNA: TGTGCCAGTAGTACCGACAGGGAGGTAGCCAACGTCCTGACTTTC.

The rearrangement joins TRBV15 to TRBJ1-1; D remains unclear. Germline assignment: CDR1 LNHNV and CDR2 YYDKDF (reference sequence). Trimming stripped 1 base from V and 0 bases from J, with 15 bases between. The CDR3 spans 17 residues. The CDR3 DNA is TGTGCCACCAGCAGAGCGCCCCTCCAGGCCCTGAACACTGAAGCTTTCTTT. The encoded protein is CATSRAPLQALNTEAFF. The full variable domain, rest sourced from reference TRBV15 and TRBJ1-1, is DAMVIQNPRYQVTQFGKPVTLSCSQTLNHNVMYWYQQKSSQAPKLLFHYYDKDFNNEADTPDNFQSRRPNTSFCFLDIRSPGLGDTAMYLCATSRAPLQALNTEAFFGQGTRLTVV.

The genes are TRBV18 and TRBJ2-1, with a tentative D call TRBD1 (7 bases). The CDR3 is 14 amino acids. Per germline, CDR1 KGHSH and CDR2 LQKENI. V was shortened by 5 bases and J by 5 bases, with 13 bases between the two germline ends. As DNA, the CDR3 is TGTGCCAGCTCATCCTCAGGGGGGAACAATGAGCAGTTCTTC. As protein: CASSSSGGNNEQFF.

The CDR3 region is CASSQSGYNQPQHF. CDR3 sequence (DNA): TGCGCCAGCAGCCAATCAGGGTACAATCAGCCCCAGCATTTT. This rearrangement joins TRBV4-1 to TRBJ1-5; D is perhaps TRBD1 (5 bases). The CDR3 is 14 amino acids. CDR1 MGHRA and CDR2 YSYEKL come from the germline V gene. V lost 2 bases and J lost 3, with 8 bases in between.

The V gene is TRBV7-9, the J gene TRBJ2-7; D uncertain. Germline V gene lookup returns CDR1 SEHNR and CDR2 FQNEAQ (reference sequence). The CDR3 has 17 amino acids. V dropped 4 bases and J dropped 2 bases, with 21 bases sitting between them. CDR3 DNA: TGTGCCAGCAGCTATGCCCCCCTTACCCACACCCCCTACGAGCAGTACGTC. Translated: CASSYAPLTHTPYEQYV.

V gene TRBV27 combines with J gene TRBJ2-2; no firm D call. V was cut by 3 bases and J by 6 bases, with 14 bases left in between. The CDR3 runs 15 residues. Germline-derived CDR1 and CDR2 are MNHEY and SMNVEV (reference sequence). The CDR3 region has the DNA TGTGCCAGCAGTTTCCGATATCGACTGCCCGGGGAGCTGTTTTTT. It encodes CASSFRYRLPGELFF.

The chain joins TRBV30 to TRBJ2-1, with 7 bases lining up with TRBD1. Per germline, CDR1 GTSNPN and CDR2 SVGIG (reference sequence). The CDR3 sequence is 12 residues long. V lost 5 bases and J lost 6; bases outside the gene matches: 4. The CDR3 spells CAWSDRVNEQFF. DNA for the CDR3: TGTGCCTGGTCTGACAGGGTCAATGAGCAGTTCTTC.